Each of the 13 T cell receptor beta chains below was sequenced from the same sample in a study of blood T cells in healthy people across ages. Primers used in a second PCR of roughly 6 to 12 cycles were a sample-barcoded 5' primer and a J-beta primer mix. TCRdb reanalysed the 5' RACE reads using MiXCR and keeps one entry per CDR3 protein. The data contain about 1,500,000 distinct CDR3 sequences, approximately 42% of them singletons. Sample: blood. Receptor source: a woman aged 18-29 years in good health.

The rearrangement uses TRBV29-1 and TRBJ2-7; D not resolved. Germline V gives CDR1 SQVTM, CDR2 ANQGSEA. Trimming stripped 1 base from V and 7 bases from J, with 11 bases between. CDR3 length: 12 amino acids. This CDR3 is CSVEAHSAEQYF. In nucleotides, the CDR3 is TGCAGCGTTGAAGCCCACTCCGCGGAGCAGTACTTC.

This clonotype was recorded at least ten times. The V and J genes are TRBV12-3 or TRBV12-4 and TRBJ2-7; D is unresolved. The CDR3 totals 14 residues. Trimming took 5 bases from V and 0 from J, leaving 11 bases between them. This CDR3 is CASSLSHSSYEQYF. The CDR3 DNA is TGTGCCAGCAGTCTCTCCCACAGCTCCTACGAGCAGTACTTC.

This sequence joins TRBV5-5 and TRBJ2-1; possibly TRBD2 for D (6 bases). Trimming removed 3 bases at V and 4 bases at J, with 14 bases between. Germline CDR1 is SGHKS and CDR2 is YYEKEE (reference sequence). The length of the CDR3 is 15 residues. The CDR3 reads CASSSDGGTYNEQFF. DNA of the CDR3: TGTGCCAGCAGCTCGGATGGCGGGACGTACAATGAGCAGTTCTTC. The full variable domain, in which reference TRBV5-5 and TRBJ2-1 provide the parts outside the CDR3, is DAGVTQSPTHLIKTRGQQVTLRCSPISGHKSVSWYQQVLGQGPQFIFQYYEKEERGRGNFPDRFSARQFPNYSSELNVNALLLGDSALYLCASSSDGGTYNEQFFGPGTRLTVL.

The J gene is TRBJ2-7, the V gene TRBV29-1; TRBD1 agrees at 7 bases. Germline assignment: CDR1 SQVTM and CDR2 ANQGSEA. The CDR3 spans 14 residues. J was trimmed by 0 bases and V by 3 bases; bases with no gene match: 5. This chain's CDR3 is CSVDDRESSYEQYF. CDR3 sequence (DNA): TGCAGCGTTGATGACAGGGAGAGCTCCTACGAGCAGTACTTC.

A few counts support this clonotype. The chain recombines TRBV25-1 with TRBJ2-4; D remains ambiguous. TRBJ2-7 matches the DNA end more closely, so the J call is doubtful. Germline lookup yields CDR1 MGHDK and CDR2 SYGVNS. The CDR3 covers 11 residues. In DNA form, the CDR3 reads TGTGCCAGCAGTGATCTCTCCGAGCAGTACTTC. This encodes CASSDLSEQYF.

The gene calls are TRBV27 and TRBJ1-1; D call uncertain. Germline CDR1 reads MNHEY; CDR2 reads SMNVEV (reference sequence). The CDR3 length is 14 residues. Deletions cut 6 bases from V and 5 bases from J, with 16 bases between. The CDR3 region has the DNA TGTGCCAGCAGCCCCGGCGTCTCAGGTACTGAAGCTTTCTTT. Translated, it gives CASSPGVSGTEAFF.

The chain has TRBV5-1 and TRBJ1-4, with TRBD1 as a possible D gene (6 bases). V lost 3 bases, J lost 6 bases, and 12 bases lay in between. CDR3 length equals 14 residues. Looked up from germline, CDR1 is SGHRS and CDR2 is YFSETQ. The chain's CDR3 is CASSSGEMDEKLFF. The CDR3 DNA sequence: TGCGCCAGCAGCTCAGGGGAGATGGATGAAAAACTGTTTTTT.

The gene calls are TRBV7-9 and TRBJ2-3; D remains unclear. The CDR3 extends over 16 amino acids. The germline CDR1 and CDR2 sequences are SEHNR and FQNEAQ (reference sequence). The V gene lost 3 bases and the J gene lost 3 bases, with 16 bases spanning the gap. Here the CDR3 reads CASSLKWSNGTDTQYF. The CDR3 DNA reads TGTGCCAGCAGCTTGAAGTGGTCTAATGGAACAGATACGCAGTATTTT.

The V and J genes are TRBV4-1 and TRBJ2-1; D remains ambiguous. V was shortened by 4 bases and J by 10 bases, with 14 bases between the two germline ends. Germline values: CDR1 MGHRA, CDR2 YSYEKL. The CDR3 loop spans 13 amino acids. CDR3: CASSPRSGREQFF. The CDR3 nucleotides read TGCGCCAGCAGCCCTCGGTCCGGGCGGGAGCAGTTCTTC.

The DNA of the CDR3 is TGTGCCAGCAGTTATCGAGCGGATGCTTCGGACAGGGGAAACACAGATACGCAGTATTTT. Amino acid sequence: CASSYRADASDRGNTDTQYF. The chain is built from TRBV6-5 and TRBJ2-3, with 9 bases matching TRBD1. From germline, CDR1 is MNHEY and CDR2 SVGAGI. This CDR3 is 20 amino acids long. Losses at the gene ends were 3 bases for V and 2 bases for J; bases not matched to a gene: 18.

The chain is built from TRBV7-2 and TRBJ2-3; D not resolved. In germline, CDR1 is SGHTA, CDR2 FQGNSA. The germline V and J ends were trimmed by 1 base and 2 bases, with 10 bases remaining between them. The CDR3 is made up of 15 amino acids. CDR3 bases: TGTGCCAGCAGCTTAGGCAGGACCTACACAGATACGCAGTATTTT. The encoded protein is CASSLGRTYTDTQYF.

The V gene is TRBV5-1, the J gene TRBJ2-7; D remains ambiguous. The CDR3 spans 12 residues. Trimming shortened V by 7 bases and J by 2 bases, and 10 bases separated the two germline ends. From germline, CDR1 is SGHRS and CDR2 YFSETQ. The CDR3 sequence is CASASPAYEQYF. CDR3 DNA sequence: TGCGCCAGCGCGTCCCCGGCCTACGAGCAGTACTTC.

This clonotype was counted a few times. V gene TRBV12-3 or TRBV12-4 combines with J gene TRBJ2-3; 14 positions match TRBD2. Trimming took 5 bases from V and 2 from J; bases not matched to a gene: 6. This CDR3 has 17 amino acids. DNA of the CDR3: TGTGCCAGCAGTCCCTGGACTAGCGGGGGGACCACAGATACGCAGTATTTT. It encodes CASSPWTSGGTTDTQYF.